Listed below are T cell receptor beta chains from one sample, sequenced in a study of blood T cells in healthy people across ages. One entry per CDR3 protein results from TCRdb running MiXCR on the 5' RACE reads. Here the sample spans roughly 720,000 distinct CDR3 sequences, roughly 50% being singletons. What was sequenced was blood. These receptors originate from a man aged 80 or over in good health. The CDR3 runs from the conserved cysteine through the conserved F or W. Each record gives: V gene, D gene, J gene, clone size, CDR3 protein, CDR3 DNA. D genes are given only for firm matches. Clone size is shown for a subset of rows, as once, few, many or a class of expanded clone.

V: TRBV20-1
D: -
J: TRBJ1-6
size: few
CDR3: CSARKPGEGYNSPLHF
DNA: TGCAGTGCTCGAAAGCCCGGAGAAGGGTATAATTCACCCCTCCACTTT

V: TRBV15
D: -
J: TRBJ1-2
size: -
CDR3: CATSRDPTGGYTF
DNA: TGTGCCACCAGCAGAGATCCCACGGGGGGCTACACCTTC

V: TRBV2
D: -
J: TRBJ1-5
size: -
CDR3: CASSVRGLNQPQHF
DNA: TGTGCCAGCAGTGTGAGGGGCCTTAATCAGCCCCAGCATTTT

V: TRBV20-1
D: TRBD2
J: TRBJ2-3
size: few
CDR3: CSAHGLAGDGTDTQYF
DNA: TGCAGTGCCCACGGACTAGCGGGAGATGGGACAGATACGCAGTATTTT

V: TRBV20-1
D: TRBD2
J: TRBJ2-1
size: -
CDR3: CSARTSGRNIYEQFF
DNA: TGCAGTGCCCGGACTAGCGGGAGAAATATTTATGAGCAGTTCTTC

V: TRBV20-1
D: TRBD1
J: TRBJ1-2
size: -
CDR3: CSATDRGYGYTF
DNA: TGCAGTGCTACGGACAGGGGTTATGGCTACACCTTC

V: TRBV10-1
D: -
J: TRBJ2-5
size: -
CDR3: CASRLGPGSNEQYF
DNA: TGCGCCAGCAGGTTGGGACCGGGATCCAATGAGCAGTACTTC

V: TRBV24-1
D: -
J: TRBJ2-7
size: -
CDR3: CATSDSGGDRSYEQYF
DNA: TGTGCCACCAGTGATTCCGGGGGCGATAGGTCCTACGAGCAGTACTTC

V: TRBV10-3
D: -
J: TRBJ1-5
size: -
CDR3: CATTTDYSNQPQHF
DNA: TGTGCCACCACGACCGATTATAGCAATCAGCCCCAGCATTTT

V: TRBV5-1
D: TRBD1
J: TRBJ2-3
size: -
CDR3: CASSSATWDRYAYF
DNA: TGCGCCAGCAGCTCAGCCACGTGGGACAGATACGCGTATTTT

V: TRBV27
D: TRBD2
J: TRBJ2-1
size: -
CDR3: CASSLTREAGGYNEQFF
DNA: TGTGCCAGCAGTCTCACGAGGGAAGCGGGGGGCTACAATGAGCAGTTCTTC

V: TRBV7-9
D: -
J: TRBJ2-1
size: -
CDR3: CASSLGLAGEREQFF
DNA: TGTGCCAGCAGCTTAGGACTAGCAGGGGAAAGGGAGCAGTTCTTC

V: TRBV7-8
D: TRBD1
J: TRBJ2-7
size: few
CDR3: CASSAGQGAFNEQYF
DNA: TGTGCCAGCAGCGCGGGACAGGGGGCATTCAACGAGCAGTACTTC

V: TRBV6-5
D: -
J: TRBJ2-5
size: -
CDR3: CASSSGRGMRETQYF
DNA: TGTGCCAGCAGTTCCGGCAGGGGTATGCGAGAGACCCAGTACTTC

V: TRBV7-2
D: -
J: TRBJ2-3
size: -
CDR3: CASSLAQGPDTQYF
DNA: TGTGCCAGCAGCTTAGCTCAGGGCCCAGATACGCAGTATTTT

V: TRBV5-5
D: -
J: TRBJ1-2
size: -
CDR3: CASSLDLPGRSFYGYTF
DNA: TGTGCCAGCAGCTTAGATCTACCAGGGCGTTCCTTTTATGGCTACACCTTC

V: TRBV18
D: -
J: TRBJ1-2
size: -
CDR3: CASSPSPGTNYGYTF
DNA: TGTGCCAGCTCACCAAGCCCCGGGACAAACTATGGCTACACCTTC

V: TRBV20-1
D: -
J: TRBJ2-5
size: -
CDR3: CSARARTPQEAQYF
DNA: TGCAGTGCTCGGGCCCGGACACCGCAAGAGGCCCAGTACTTC

V: TRBV5-1
D: -
J: TRBJ1-1
size: -
CDR3: CASSLGRGRGRNTEAFF
DNA: TGCGCCAGCAGCTTGGGTCGGGGACGGGGACGGAACACTGAAGCTTTCTTT

V: TRBV20-1
D: TRBD1
J: TRBJ1-2
size: -
CDR3: CSARNDRDYGYTF
DNA: TGCAGTGCTAGAAACGACAGGGACTATGGCTACACCTTC

V: TRBV20-1
D: -
J: TRBJ1-3
size: -
CDR3: CSAREGLFSGNTIYF
DNA: TGCAGTGCTAGAGAAGGACTGTTCTCTGGAAACACCATATATTTT

V: TRBV6-1
D: -
J: TRBJ2-2
size: -
CDR3: CASSGTGLAANTGELFF
DNA: TGTGCCAGCAGTGGCACCGGGCTAGCAGCGAACACCGGGGAGCTGTTTTTT

V: TRBV24-1
D: -
J: TRBJ2-5
size: -
CDR3: CATSERGVGETQYF
DNA: TGTGCCACCAGTGAACGAGGGGTCGGAGAGACCCAGTACTTC

V: TRBV29-1
D: -
J: TRBJ1-5
size: -
CDR3: CSVVEGVSQPQHF
DNA: TGCAGCGTTGTCGAGGGGGTGAGTCAGCCCCAGCATTTT

V: TRBV5-1
D: TRBD2
J: TRBJ2-7
size: -
CDR3: CASSLEGVLAGDYEQYF
DNA: TGCGCCAGCAGCTTGGAGGGGGTTCTAGCGGGAGACTACGAGCAGTACTTC

V: TRBV7-9
D: -
J: TRBJ2-5
size: -
CDR3: CASGSLRGGLETQYF
DNA: TGTGCCAGCGGCTCTCTCAGGGGCGGTCTAGAGACCCAGTACTTC

V: TRBV4-1
D: TRBD1
J: TRBJ1-1
size: few
CDR3: CASSPRGQGLFLMNTEAFF
DNA: TGCGCCAGCAGCCCCCGCGGACAGGGATTATTTCTCATGAACACTGAAGCTTTCTTT

V: TRBV6-2/TRBV6-3
D: -
J: TRBJ1-2
size: -
CDR3: CATLAPGAGGYTF
DNA: TGTGCCACCCTAGCCCCGGGGGCCGGTGGCTACACCTTC

V: TRBV20-1
D: -
J: TRBJ1-2
size: -
CDR3: CSAEASTDYGYTF
DNA: TGCAGTGCCGAGGCGTCAACAGACTATGGCTACACCTTC

V: TRBV6-6
D: -
J: TRBJ2-3
size: few
CDR3: CASSYAATTSDRYAYF
DNA: TGTGCCAGCAGTTACGCCGCCACGACTAGTGACAGATACGCGTATTTT

V: TRBV24-1
D: TRBD2
J: TRBJ2-1
size: few
CDR3: CATSAGAGVSYNEQFF
DNA: TGTGCCACCTCCGCCGGGGCGGGAGTATCCTACAATGAGCAGTTCTTC

V: TRBV29-1
D: TRBD1
J: TRBJ1-5
size: -
CDR3: CSVGQGMDQPQHF
DNA: TGCAGCGTGGGACAGGGGATGGATCAGCCCCAGCATTTT

V: TRBV20-1
D: -
J: TRBJ1-4
size: once
CDR3: CSARDLRGGEKLFF
DNA: TGCAGTGCTAGAGATCTAAGGGGGGGTGAAAAACTGTTTTTT

V: TRBV20-1
D: -
J: TRBJ1-1
size: -
CDR3: CRAKGQGGAEAFF
DNA: TGCCGTGCTAAGGGGCAGGGAGGCGCTGAAGCTTTCTTT

V: TRBV6-5
D: -
J: TRBJ2-2
size: few
CDR3: CASSYKRRTNTGELFF
DNA: TGTGCCAGCAGTTACAAGAGGCGTACTAACACCGGGGAGCTGTTTTTT

V: TRBV2
D: TRBD2
J: TRBJ2-5
size: -
CDR3: CASRLAAEGQYF
DNA: TGTGCCAGCAGGCTAGCGGCAGAGGGCCAGTACTTC

V: TRBV12-3/TRBV12-4
D: -
J: TRBJ2-7
size: -
CDR3: CASSVLGAGEQYF
DNA: TGTGCCAGCAGTGTACTGGGGGCGGGTGAGCAGTACTTC

V: TRBV20-1
D: -
J: TRBJ2-2
size: -
CDR3: CSARLNTGELFF
DNA: TGCAGTGCTAGACTGAACACCGGGGAGCTGTTTTTT

V: TRBV7-2
D: -
J: TRBJ2-3
size: few
CDR3: CASSLGRDRAQYF
DNA: TGTGCCAGCAGCTTGGGGCGGGACCGGGCGCAGTATTTT

V: TRBV21-1
D: -
J: TRBJ2-5
size: -
CDR3: CASSRWEQGNQETQYF
DNA: TGTGCCAGCAGCCGATGGGAACAGGGCAATCAAGAGACCCAGTACTTC

V: TRBV27
D: TRBD1
J: TRBJ2-7
size: -
CDR3: CASSSITTGGGEQYF
DNA: TGTGCCAGCAGTTCGATAACGACAGGGGGTGGCGAGCAGTACTTC

V: TRBV10-3
D: TRBD2
J: TRBJ2-3
size: few
CDR3: CAIGRLAGTDTQYF
DNA: TGTGCCATCGGCCGACTAGCGGGCACAGATACGCAGTATTTT

V: TRBV28
D: -
J: TRBJ2-5
size: -
CDR3: CASRASTEGYQETQYF
DNA: TGTGCCAGCAGAGCCTCGACGGAGGGGTACCAAGAGACCCAGTACTTC

V: TRBV6-5
D: -
J: TRBJ2-6
size: few
CDR3: CASSYGEGSSSGANVLTF
DNA: TGTGCCAGCAGTTACGGTGAAGGATCCTCTTCTGGGGCCAACGTCCTGACTTTC

V: TRBV24-1
D: TRBD1
J: TRBJ1-2
size: -
CDR3: CATSDHNRDSYGYTF
DNA: TGTGCCACCAGTGATCATAACCGGGACAGCTATGGCTACACCTTC

V: TRBV3-1
D: -
J: TRBJ2-6
size: -
CDR3: CASSQGGTAGANVLTF
DNA: TGTGCCAGCAGCCAAGGTGGGACGGCTGGGGCCAACGTCCTGACTTTC

V: TRBV7-2
D: -
J: TRBJ2-1
size: -
CDR3: CASRKGRDYNEQFF
DNA: TGTGCCAGCAGAAAAGGACGAGACTACAATGAGCAGTTCTTC

V: TRBV5-1
D: TRBD1
J: TRBJ1-1
size: -
CDR3: CASSVATGGSMNTEAFF
DNA: TGCGCCAGCAGCGTGGCAACAGGGGGGTCTATGAACACTGAAGCTTTCTTT

V: TRBV5-1
D: -
J: TRBJ1-2
size: -
CDR3: CASSLRGEDYGYTF
DNA: TGCGCCAGCAGCTTGAGGGGTGAAGACTATGGCTACACCTTC

V: TRBV7-9
D: -
J: TRBJ1-2
size: -
CDR3: CASSRDYGYTF
DNA: TGTGCCAGCAGTCGCGACTATGGCTACACCTTC

V: TRBV20-1
D: -
J: TRBJ1-2
size: -
CDR3: CSARVGYYGYTF
DNA: TGCAGTGCTAGAGTCGGATACTATGGCTACACCTTC

V: TRBV4-1
D: TRBD1
J: TRBJ1-1
size: -
CDR3: CASSQVGQGKVLVAFF
DNA: TGCGCCAGCAGCCAAGTGGGACAGGGTAAAGTTTTGGTAGCTTTCTTT

V: TRBV29-1
D: TRBD2
J: TRBJ2-3
size: -
CDR3: CSVLLAGGPRDAYF
DNA: TGCAGCGTATTACTAGCGGGAGGGCCCAGAGACGCGTATTTT